The text below deals with one T cell receptor beta chain. These data originate in a study of cytomegalovirus exposure and HLA in healthy donors. This table comes from immunoSEQ multiplex PCR, and its TCRdb copy is limited to in-frame clones, with some not included. The sample records over 150,000 clones, approximately 96% being singletons. Germline V CDR1 and CDR2: SQVTM, ANQGSEA. Between the trimmed V and J ends, which lost 7 bases and 0 bases, there was a span of 28 bases. The CDR3 contains 19 residues. The chain joins TRBV29-1 to TRBJ2-1; unclear D gene. Sequenced sample: PBMCs. The receptor comes from a woman younger than 30 in good health and CMV-seronegative. The CDR3 nucleotides read TGCAGCGATAGATCACGAAACAGCAGAATAACCACCTCCTACAATGAGCAGTTCTTC. It yields the protein CSDRSRNSRITTSYNEQFF.